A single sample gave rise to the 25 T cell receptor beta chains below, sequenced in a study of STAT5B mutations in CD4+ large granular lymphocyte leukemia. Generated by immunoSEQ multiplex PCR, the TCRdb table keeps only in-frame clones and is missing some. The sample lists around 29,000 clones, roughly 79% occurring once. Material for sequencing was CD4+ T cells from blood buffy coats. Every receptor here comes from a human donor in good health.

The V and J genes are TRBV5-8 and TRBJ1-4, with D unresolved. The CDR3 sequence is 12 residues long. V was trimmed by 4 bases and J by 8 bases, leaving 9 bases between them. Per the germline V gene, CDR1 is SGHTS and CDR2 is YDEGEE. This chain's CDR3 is CASSPSGEKLFF. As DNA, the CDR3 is TGTGCCAGCAGCCCATCGGGGGAAAAACTGTTTTTT.

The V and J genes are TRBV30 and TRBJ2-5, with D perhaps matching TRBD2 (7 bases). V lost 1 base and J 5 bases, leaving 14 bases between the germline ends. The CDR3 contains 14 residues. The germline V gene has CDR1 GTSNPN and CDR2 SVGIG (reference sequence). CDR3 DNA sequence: TGTGCCTGGAGTGCTCCGGGGGGCTCGGAGACCCAGTACTTC. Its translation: CAWSAPGGSETQYF.

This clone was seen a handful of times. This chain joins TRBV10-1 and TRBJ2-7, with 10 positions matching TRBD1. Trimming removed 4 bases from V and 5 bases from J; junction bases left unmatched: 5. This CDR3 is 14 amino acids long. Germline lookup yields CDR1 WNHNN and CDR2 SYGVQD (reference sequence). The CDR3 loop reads CASSGRQGANEQYV. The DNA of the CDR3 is TGCGCCAGCAGTGGCCGACAGGGGGCGAACGAGCAGTACGTC.

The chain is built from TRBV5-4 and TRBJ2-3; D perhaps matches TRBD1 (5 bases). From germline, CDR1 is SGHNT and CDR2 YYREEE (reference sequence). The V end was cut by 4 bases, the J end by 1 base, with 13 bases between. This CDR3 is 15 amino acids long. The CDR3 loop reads CASSPSWGRTDTQYF. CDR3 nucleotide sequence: TGTGCCAGCAGCCCTAGTTGGGGCCGCACAGATACGCAGTATTTT.

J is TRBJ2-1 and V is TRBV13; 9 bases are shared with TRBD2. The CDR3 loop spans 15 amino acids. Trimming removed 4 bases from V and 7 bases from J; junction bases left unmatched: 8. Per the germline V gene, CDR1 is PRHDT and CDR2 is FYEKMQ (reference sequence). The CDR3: CASSYGRGGGNEQFF. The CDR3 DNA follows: TGTGCCAGCAGCTATGGGCGGGGGGGCGGAAATGAGCAGTTCTTC.

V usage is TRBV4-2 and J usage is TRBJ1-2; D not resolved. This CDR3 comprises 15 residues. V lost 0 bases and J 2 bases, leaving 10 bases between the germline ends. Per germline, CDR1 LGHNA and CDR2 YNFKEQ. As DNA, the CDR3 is TGTGCCAGCAGCCAAGAAGAGGACTTAAACTATGGCTACACCTTC. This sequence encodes CASSQEEDLNYGYTF.

The CDR3 sequence is CATGASTDTQYF. CDR3 bases: TGTGCCACCGGGGCGAGCACAGATACGCAGTATTTT. The genes are TRBV6-6 and TRBJ2-3; either TRBD1 or TRBD2 may fit D (5 bases each). Trimming stripped 10 bases from V and 0 bases from J, with 8 bases between. Per the germline V gene, CDR1 is MNHNY and CDR2 is SVGAGI (reference sequence). The CDR3 has 12 residues.

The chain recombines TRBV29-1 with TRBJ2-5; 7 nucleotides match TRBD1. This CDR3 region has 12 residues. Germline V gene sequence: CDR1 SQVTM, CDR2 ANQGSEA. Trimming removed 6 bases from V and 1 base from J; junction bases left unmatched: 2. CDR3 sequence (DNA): TGCAGCGTCGGACAGGCCCAAGAGACCCAGTACTTC. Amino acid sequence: CSVGQAQETQYF.

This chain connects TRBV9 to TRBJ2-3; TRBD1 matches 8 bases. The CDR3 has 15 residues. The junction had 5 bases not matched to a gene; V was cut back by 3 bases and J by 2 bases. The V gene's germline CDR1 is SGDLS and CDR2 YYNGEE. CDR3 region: CASSERQGTTDTQYF. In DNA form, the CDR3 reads TGTGCCAGCAGCGAACGACAGGGGACCACAGATACGCAGTATTTT.

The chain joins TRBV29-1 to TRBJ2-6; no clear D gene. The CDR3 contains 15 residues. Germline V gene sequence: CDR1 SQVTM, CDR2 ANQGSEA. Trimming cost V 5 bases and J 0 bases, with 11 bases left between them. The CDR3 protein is CSVTELISGANVLTF. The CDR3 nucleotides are TGCAGCGTTACGGAGCTCATCTCTGGGGCCAACGTCCTGACTTTC. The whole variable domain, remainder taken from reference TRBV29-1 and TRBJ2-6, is SAVISQKPSRDICQRGTSLTIQCQVDSQVTMMFWYRQQPGQSLTLIATANQGSEATYESGFVIDKFPISRPNLTFSTLTVSNMSPEDSSIYLCSVTELISGANVLTFGAGSRLTVL.

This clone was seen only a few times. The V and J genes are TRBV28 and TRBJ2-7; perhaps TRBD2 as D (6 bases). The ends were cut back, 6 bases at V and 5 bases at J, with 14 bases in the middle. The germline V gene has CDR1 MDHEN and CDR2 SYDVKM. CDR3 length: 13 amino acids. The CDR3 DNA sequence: TGTGCCAGCAGGCCCTCTAGCGTGGACGAGCAGTACTTC. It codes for CASRPSSVDEQYF.

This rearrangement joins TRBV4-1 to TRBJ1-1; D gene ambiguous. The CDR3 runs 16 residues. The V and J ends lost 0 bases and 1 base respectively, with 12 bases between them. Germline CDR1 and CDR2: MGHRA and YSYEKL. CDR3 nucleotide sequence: TGCGCCAGCAGCCAAGAACCCGGCCTTCGGAACACTGAAGCTTTCTTT. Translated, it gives CASSQEPGLRNTEAFF.

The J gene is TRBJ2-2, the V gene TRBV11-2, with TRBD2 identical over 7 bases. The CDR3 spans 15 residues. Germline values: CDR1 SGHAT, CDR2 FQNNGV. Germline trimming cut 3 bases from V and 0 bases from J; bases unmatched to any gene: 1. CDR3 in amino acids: CASSFRGANTGELFF. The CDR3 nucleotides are TGTGCCAGCAGCTTCCGGGGGGCGAACACCGGGGAGCTGTTTTTT.

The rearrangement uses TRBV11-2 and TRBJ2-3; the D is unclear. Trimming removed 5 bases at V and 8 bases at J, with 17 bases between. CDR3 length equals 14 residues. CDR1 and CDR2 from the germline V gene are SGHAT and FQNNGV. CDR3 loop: CASSPTDSPGTQYF. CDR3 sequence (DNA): TGTGCCAGCAGCCCCACTGATTCGCCAGGTACGCAGTATTTT.

The CDR3 here is CASSSRGGGNTGELFF. The DNA for the CDR3 is TGTGCCAGCAGCTCCCGGGGGGGCGGGAACACCGGGGAGCTGTTTTTT. The chain combines TRBV7-2 with TRBJ2-2; 8 positions match TRBD2. CDR3 size: 16 residues. V lost 4 bases to trimming and J lost 1 base; unmatched junction nucleotides: 5. CDR1 is SGHTA, CDR2 FQGNSA, per germline.

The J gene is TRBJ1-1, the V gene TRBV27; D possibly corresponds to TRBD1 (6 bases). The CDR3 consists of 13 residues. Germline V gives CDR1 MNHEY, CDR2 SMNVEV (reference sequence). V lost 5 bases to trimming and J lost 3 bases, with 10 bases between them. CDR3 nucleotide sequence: TGTGCCAGCAGTCTGAACAGGGACACTGAAGCTTTCTTT. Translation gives CASSLNRDTEAFF.

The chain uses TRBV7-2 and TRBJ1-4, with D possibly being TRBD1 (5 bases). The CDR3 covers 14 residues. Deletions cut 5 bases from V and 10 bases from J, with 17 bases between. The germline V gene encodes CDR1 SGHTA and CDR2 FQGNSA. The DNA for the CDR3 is TGTGCCAGCAGCGACCGGAGAGGGGAGGGAAAACTGTTTTTT. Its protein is CASSDRRGEGKLFF.

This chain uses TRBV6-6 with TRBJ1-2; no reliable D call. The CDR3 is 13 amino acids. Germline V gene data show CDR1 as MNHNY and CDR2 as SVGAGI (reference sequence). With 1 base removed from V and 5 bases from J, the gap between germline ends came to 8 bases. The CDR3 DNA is TGTGCCAGCAGTTACTATCCAGGTTATGGCTACACCTTC. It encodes CASSYYPGYGYTF.

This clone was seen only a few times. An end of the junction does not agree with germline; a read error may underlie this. The CDR3 nucleotides read TGTGCCAGCAGCTTGGTGAACAGTGAAGCTTTCTTT. Translated: CASSLVNSEAFF. The chain recombines TRBV5-4 with TRBJ1-1; D gene unclear. The CDR3 spans 12 residues. Germline V CDR1 and CDR2: SGHNT, YYREEE (reference sequence).

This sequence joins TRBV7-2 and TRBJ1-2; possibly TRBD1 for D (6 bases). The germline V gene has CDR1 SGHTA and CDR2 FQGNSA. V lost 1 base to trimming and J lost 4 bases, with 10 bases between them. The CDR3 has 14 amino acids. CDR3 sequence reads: CASSLDRTAYGYTF. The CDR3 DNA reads TGTGCCAGCAGCTTAGATCGGACAGCCTATGGCTACACCTTC.

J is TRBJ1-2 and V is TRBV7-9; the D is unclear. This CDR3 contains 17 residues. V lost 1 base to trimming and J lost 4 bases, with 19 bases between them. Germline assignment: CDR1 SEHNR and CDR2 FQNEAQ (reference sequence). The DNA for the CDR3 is TGTGCCAGCAGCTTAGATGTTCTGGGCCTTGAAGTCTATGGCTACACCTTC. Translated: CASSLDVLGLEVYGYTF. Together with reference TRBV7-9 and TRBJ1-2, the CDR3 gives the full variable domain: DTGVSQNPRHKITKRGQNVTFRCDPISEHNRLYWYRQTLGQGPEFLTYFQNEAQLEKSRLLSDRFSAERPKGSFSTLEIQRTEQGDSAMYLCASSLDVLGLEVYGYTFGSGTRLTVV.

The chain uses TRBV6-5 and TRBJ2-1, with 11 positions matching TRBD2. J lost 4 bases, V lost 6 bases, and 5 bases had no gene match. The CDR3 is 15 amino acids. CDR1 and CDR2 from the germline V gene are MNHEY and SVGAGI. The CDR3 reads CASRRRLAGYNEQFF. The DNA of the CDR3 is TGTGCCAGCAGGCGAAGACTAGCGGGGTACAATGAGCAGTTCTTC.

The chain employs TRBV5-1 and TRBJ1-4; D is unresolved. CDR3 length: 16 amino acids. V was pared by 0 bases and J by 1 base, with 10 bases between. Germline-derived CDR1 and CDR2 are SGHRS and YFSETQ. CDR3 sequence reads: CASSLGVVGTNEKLFF. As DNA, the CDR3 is TGCGCCAGCAGCTTGGGGGTTGTAGGAACTAATGAAAAACTGTTTTTT.

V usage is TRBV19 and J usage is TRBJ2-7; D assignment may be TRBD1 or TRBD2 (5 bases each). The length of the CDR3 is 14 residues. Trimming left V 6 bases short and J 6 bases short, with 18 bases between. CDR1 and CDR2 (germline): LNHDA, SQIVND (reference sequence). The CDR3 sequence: CASRAPGPSGEQYF. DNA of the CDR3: TGTGCCAGTAGAGCTCCGGGACCCTCAGGCGAGCAGTACTTC.

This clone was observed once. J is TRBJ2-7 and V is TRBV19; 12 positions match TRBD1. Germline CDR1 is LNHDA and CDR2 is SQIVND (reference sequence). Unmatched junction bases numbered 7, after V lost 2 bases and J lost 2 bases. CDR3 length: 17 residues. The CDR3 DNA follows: TGTGCCAGTAGTATAAACCCGGGACAGGGGGCGACCTACGAGCAGTACTTC. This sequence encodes CASSINPGQGATYEQYF.